This T cell receptor (beta chain) is from a study of blood T cells in healthy people across ages. The CDR3 runs to 18 residues. Germline V lookup: CDR1 LGHNA, CDR2 YNFKEQ. The study's findings and limits: Across the age range, TCR beta diversity per million T cells fell in a roughly linear way.

Worth noting for this clonotype: The antigen remains unidentified. One end of the junction varies from germline; a read error may be responsible.

The authors ran a second PCR of about 6 to 11 cycles using a sample-barcoded 5' primer and a J-beta primer mix. TCRdb redid the calling of the 5' RACE reads with MiXCR, one entry per CDR3 protein. This sample has about 780,000 distinct CDR3 sequences, with around 62% found just once. Total RNA was extracted at no less than 5 micrograms per sample. The sample was blood. This sequence joins TRBV4-2 and TRBJ2-6; TRBD1 aligns across 8 bases. The receptor was isolated from a man younger than 45 in good health. CDR3 in DNA: TGTGCCAGCAGCCAAGTAAACAGGGGGAACTCTTGGGCCAACGTCCTGACTTTC. This encodes CASSQVNRGNSWANVLTF.